The clone carrying this T cell receptor beta chain occurred a few times. The antigen remains unidentified. The sample belongs to a study of cytomegalovirus exposure and HLA in healthy donors. Study-wide background: Unique TCRs numbering around 85 million, obtained from HLA-typed donors, made up an early data release. Findings and caveats of the study: CMV antigen specificity of a few CMV-associated chains was confirmed in vitro. The classifier reportedly diagnosed cytomegalovirus status with high specificity and sensitivity. The records held CMV serostatus as the only immune exposure information.

With 60 Vbeta and 13 Jbeta primers, the PCR was carried out. Data came from immunoSEQ multiplex PCR; TCRdb stores just in-frame clones and leaves some out. This table has about 64,000 clones, 85% appearing once. The sample was PBMCs. The clonotype comes from a female donor in good health and CMV-seronegative.

The CDR3 DNA reads as TGCAGCGTTGATCTGGAACTAGCCGACACAGATACGCAGTATTTT. This encodes CSVDLELADTDTQYF. The V call is TRBV29-1, the J call TRBJ2-3, with D possibly matching TRBD2 (6 bases). Germline V CDR1 and CDR2: SQVTM, ANQGSEA. V was trimmed by 3 bases and J by 2 bases, leaving 15 bases between them. The CDR3 is 15 amino acids.